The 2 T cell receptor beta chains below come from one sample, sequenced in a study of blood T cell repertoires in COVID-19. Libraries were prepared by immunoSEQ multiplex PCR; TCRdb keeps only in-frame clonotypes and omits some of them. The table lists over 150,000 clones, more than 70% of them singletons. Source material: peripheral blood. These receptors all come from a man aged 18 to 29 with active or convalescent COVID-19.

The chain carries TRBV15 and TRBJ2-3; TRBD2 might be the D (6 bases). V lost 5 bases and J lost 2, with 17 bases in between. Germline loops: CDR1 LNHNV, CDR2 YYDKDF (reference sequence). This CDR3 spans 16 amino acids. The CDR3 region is CATSGGSMDTTDTQYF. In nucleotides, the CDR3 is TGTGCCACCAGCGGAGGGAGCATGGACACCACAGATACGCAGTATTTT. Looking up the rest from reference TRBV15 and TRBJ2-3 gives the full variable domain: DAMVIQNPRYQVTQFGKPVTLSCSQTLNHNVMYWYQQKSSQAPKLLFHYYDKDFNNEADTPDNFQSRRPNTSFCFLDIRSPGLGDTAMYLCATSGGSMDTTDTQYFGPGTRLTVL.

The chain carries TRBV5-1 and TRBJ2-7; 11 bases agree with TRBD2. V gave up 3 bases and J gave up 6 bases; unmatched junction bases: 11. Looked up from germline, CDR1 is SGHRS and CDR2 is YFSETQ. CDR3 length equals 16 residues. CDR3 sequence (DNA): TGCGCCAGCAGCTGGCCGACTAGCGGGGATGAGCTCGAGCAGTACTTC. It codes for CASSWPTSGDELEQYF. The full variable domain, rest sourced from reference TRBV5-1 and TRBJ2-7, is KAGVTQTPRYLIKTRGQQVTLSCSPISGHRSVSWYQQTPGQGLQFLFEYFSETQRNKGNFPGRFSGRQFSNSRSEMNVSTLELGDSALYLCASSWPTSGDELEQYFGPGTRLTVT.